Listed below are T cell receptor beta chains from one sample, sequenced in a study of control samples from healthy donors and cancer patients. The assay was immunoSEQ multiplex PCR, and TCRdb's table has in-frame clones only and misses some. Here the sample spans about 84,000 clones, about nine tenths being singletons. Material for sequencing was blood. These receptors came from a man aged 50-59 years in good health. Both conserved end residues are part of each CDR3. D genes are given only for firm matches. The size field is filled for only some rows; it gives once, few, many or a size class.

j_call d_call cdr3_length v_call clone_size cdr3_aa cdr3_nt
TRBJ1-3 - 16 TRBV7-9 - CASHGVTVHSGNTIYF TGTGCCAGCCATGGGGTCACAGTTCACTCTGGAAACACCATATATTTT
TRBJ2-7 TRBD2 14 TRBV7-8 once CASSATSWSYEQYF TGTGCCAGCAGCGCGACTAGCTGGTCCTACGAGCAGTACTTC
TRBJ1-1 - 14 TRBV24-1 - CATSDQGTNTEAFF TGTGCCACCAGTGACCAGGGCACGAACACTGAAGCTTTCTTT
TRBJ2-1 - 15 TRBV6-2/TRBV6-3 - CASSFKGGPVKGQFF TGTGCCAGCAGTTTTAAGGGGGGGCCGGTGAAGGGGCAGTTCTTC
TRBJ1-1 - 11 TRBV5-6 - CASSFGTEAFF TGTGCCAGCAGCTTCGGCACTGAAGCTTTCTTT
TRBJ2-1 TRBD2 16 TRBV2 - CASSVGLTSVDNEQFF TGTGCCAGCAGTGTGGGCTTGACTAGCGTCGACAATGAGCAGTTCTTC
TRBJ2-3 - 15 TRBV24-1 - CATSDFGTGTDTQYF TGTGCCACCAGTGATTTTGGGACTGGAACCGATACGCAGTATTTT
TRBJ1-3 - 13 TRBV5-1 - CASSSDLGNTIYF TGCGCCAGCAGCTCGGACCTTGGAAACACCATATATTTT
TRBJ1-1 - 13 TRBV18 few CASSVARNTEAFF TGTGCCAGCTCCGTAGCCAGGAACACTGAAGCTTTCTTT
TRBJ1-1 TRBD1 14 TRBV6-6 - CASSSSGQGVRAFF TGTGCCAGCAGTTCTTCAGGACAGGGTGTAAGAGCTTTCTTT
TRBJ2-7 - 15 TRBV5-6 - CASSSFAVHYYEQYF TGTGCCAGCAGCTCCTTCGCGGTCCATTACTACGAGCAGTACTTC
TRBJ1-1 - 14 TRBV19 - CASSNGGGNTEAFF TGTGCCAGTAGCAATGGGGGCGGGAACACTGAAGCTTTCTTT
TRBJ1-4 - 15 TRBV18 - CASSPEGRANEKLFF TGTGCCAGCTCACCGGAGGGCCGGGCTAATGAAAAACTGTTTTTT
TRBJ2-3 - 17 TRBV30 - CAWSVPWSGTYADTQYF TGTGCCTGGAGTGTACCTTGGTCAGGGACGTATGCGGATACGCAGTATTTT
TRBJ1-5 - 14 TRBV19 - CASRTEVSNQPQHF TGTGCCAGCAGGACAGAAGTTAGCAATCAGCCCCAGCATTTT
TRBJ1-2 - 15 TRBV9 - CASSVVSGAGYGYTF TGTGCCAGCAGCGTAGTGTCAGGGGCCGGCTATGGCTACACCTTC
TRBJ1-4 TRBD1 14 TRBV2 - CASKVTGTNEKLFF TGTGCCAGCAAAGTGACAGGGACTAATGAAAAACTGTTTTTT
TRBJ2-2 TRBD1 14 TRBV5-1 few CASSTGQGTGELFF TGCGCCAGCAGCACGGGACAGGGAACCGGGGAGCTGTTTTTT
TRBJ1-3 - 17 TRBV3-1/TRBV3-2 - CASSHTLRAFDGNTIYF TGTGCCAGCAGCCACACCCTAAGGGCCTTTGATGGAAACACCATATATTTT
TRBJ1-2 TRBD1 15 TRBV10-3 - CAISEKGTASYGYTF TGTGCCATCAGTGAGAAGGGGACAGCTTCCTATGGCTACACCTTC
TRBJ1-2 TRBD1 16 TRBV5-1 - CASSSARTGSLYGYTF TGCGCCAGCAGCTCGGCCCGGACAGGGTCCCTCTATGGCTACACCTTC
TRBJ1-5 - 14 TRBV5-6 - CASSLGRGNQPQHF TGTGCCAGCAGCTTGGGTAGGGGGAATCAGCCCCAGCATTTT
TRBJ2-7 TRBD2 18 TRBV7-2 - CASSLGVLWDYQEDEQYF TGTGCCAGCAGCTTAGGAGTTTTGTGGGACTACCAGGAAGACGAGCAGTACTTC
TRBJ1-1 - 13 TRBV19 - CASSMGRGTEAFF TGTGCCAGTAGTATGGGCCGGGGGACTGAAGCTTTCTTT
TRBJ1-4 TRBD1 15 TRBV6-5 - CAGTPSGTGARKLFF TGTGCCGGCACCCCTTCCGGGACAGGGGCGAGGAAACTGTTTTTT
TRBJ1-1 - 16 TRBV5-1 once CASGINQGTRNTEAFF TGCGCCAGCGGTATAAATCAGGGGACTCGGAACACTGAAGCTTTCTTT
TRBJ2-3 TRBD2 19 TRBV5-4 - CASSLDRASGGKSTDTQYF TGTGCCAGCAGCTTGGACAGGGCTAGCGGGGGGAAGAGCACAGATACGCAGTATTTT
TRBJ2-1 TRBD2 14 TRBV7-9 - CASSWTSGGYEQFF TGTGCCAGCAGTTGGACTAGCGGGGGATATGAGCAGTTCTTC
TRBJ1-2 - 14 TRBV28 - CASIGQQEGYGYTF TGTGCCAGCATCGGACAGCAAGAGGGGTATGGCTACACCTTC
TRBJ1-1 - 18 TRBV4-1 - CASSQEAPLDETNTEAFF TGCGCCAGCAGCCAAGAGGCCCCCCTAGATGAAACGAACACTGAAGCTTTCTTT
TRBJ2-3 TRBD1 14 TRBV5-1 - CASSPQGAGDTQYF TGCGCCAGCAGCCCACAGGGGGCAGGTGATACGCAGTATTTT
TRBJ1-2 TRBD1 13 TRBV2 - CATGTATNYGYTF TGTGCCACCGGGACAGCAACCAACTATGGCTACACCTTC
TRBJ2-7 TRBD2 14 TRBV30 - CAWSWRGGPHEQYF TGTGCCTGGAGCTGGCGGGGGGGCCCCCACGAGCAGTACTTC
TRBJ2-7 - 15 TRBV7-6 - CASSLEDRPSYEQYF TGTGCCAGCAGCTTAGAAGACCGTCCCTCCTACGAGCAGTACTTC
TRBJ2-7 TRBD1 14 TRBV25-1 - CASSVTGGVNEQYF TGTGCCAGCAGTGTGACAGGGGGCGTGAACGAGCAGTACTTC
TRBJ2-1 TRBD2 16 TRBV30 - CAWSVGAGAPYNEQFF TGTGCCTGGAGTGTGGGAGCGGGGGCACCCTACAATGAGCAGTTCTTC
TRBJ2-5 TRBD1 16 TRBV7-9 - CASSLVGQGAGETQYF TGTGCCAGCAGTCTTGTAGGACAGGGGGCCGGGGAGACCCAGTACTTC
TRBJ2-7 TRBD2 14 TRBV11-2 - CASSRTSEAYEQYF TGTGCCAGCAGTAGGACTAGCGAGGCCTACGAGCAGTACTTC
TRBJ2-5 - 15 TRBV15 - CATPYSWGAGETQYF TGTGCCACCCCTTATTCTTGGGGGGCGGGTGAGACCCAGTACTTC
TRBJ1-5 - 13 TRBV27 - CASSFRGNQPQHF TGTGCCAGCAGTTTCAGGGGAAATCAGCCCCAGCATTTT
TRBJ1-2 TRBD1 14 TRBV2 - CASSPTGQSYGYTF TGTGCCAGCAGTCCGACAGGGCAGAGCTATGGCTACACCTTC
TRBJ1-2 TRBD1 13 TRBV18 - CASSPGQAHGYTF TGTGCCAGCTCACCCGGACAGGCCCATGGCTACACCTTC
TRBJ1-5 - 16 TRBV12-5 - CASKQEGSLSNQPQHF TGTGCTAGTAAACAGGAGGGATCCCTTAGTAATCAGCCCCAGCATTTT
TRBJ1-5 - 14 TRBV24-1 - CATSESSRGQPQHF TGTGCCACCAGTGAATCTAGTAGAGGTCAGCCCCAGCATTTT
TRBJ2-1 TRBD1 15 TRBV19 - CASREQGASGNEQFF TGTGCCAGTAGGGAGCAGGGGGCTTCGGGTAATGAGCAGTTCTTC
TRBJ2-7 TRBD1 14 TRBV27 few CASSPRQGFYEQYF TGTGCCAGCAGCCCTCGACAGGGGTTCTACGAGCAGTACTTC
TRBJ1-2 - 14 TRBV6-5 - CASSRSIVDYGYTF TGTGCCAGCAGCCGGAGTATCGTGGACTATGGCTACACCTTC
TRBJ1-5 - 16 TRBV6-5 - CASSYNGAGMRQPQHF TGTGCCAGCAGTTATAATGGGGCAGGGATGAGGCAGCCCCAGCATTTT
TRBJ1-2 - 17 TRBV6-1 - CASSDPKGQGKIYGYTF TGTGCCAGCAGTGACCCCAAGGGGCAAGGGAAGATCTATGGCTACACCTTC
TRBJ2-1 TRBD2 17 TRBV7-2 - CASSSSFSGSSYNEQFF TGTGCCAGCAGCTCGTCCTTTAGCGGGAGCTCCTACAATGAGCAGTTCTTC
TRBJ2-5 TRBD2 15 TRBV6-2/TRBV6-3 - CASSLGLAGPETQYF TGTGCCAGCAGTCTGGGACTAGCGGGGCCAGAGACCCAGTACTTC
TRBJ1-3 - 15 TRBV19 - CASSTSGAAGNTIYF TGTGCCAGTAGTACCTCAGGGGCGGCTGGAAACACCATATATTTT
TRBJ1-5 - 13 TRBV11-3 - CAQYRDSNQPQHF TGTGCCCAATACCGCGATAGCAATCAGCCCCAGCATTTT